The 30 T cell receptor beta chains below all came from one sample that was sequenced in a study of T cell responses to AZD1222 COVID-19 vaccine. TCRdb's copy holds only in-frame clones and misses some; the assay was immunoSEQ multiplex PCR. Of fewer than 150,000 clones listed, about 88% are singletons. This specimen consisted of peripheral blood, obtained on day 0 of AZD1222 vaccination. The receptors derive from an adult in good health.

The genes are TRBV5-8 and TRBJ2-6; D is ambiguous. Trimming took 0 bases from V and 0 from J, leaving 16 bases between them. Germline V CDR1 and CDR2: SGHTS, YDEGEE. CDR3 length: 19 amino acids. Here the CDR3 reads CASSLAPKRVSSGANVLTF. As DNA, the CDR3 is TGTGCCAGCAGCTTGGCCCCAAAAAGGGTTTCCTCTGGGGCCAACGTCCTGACTTTC.

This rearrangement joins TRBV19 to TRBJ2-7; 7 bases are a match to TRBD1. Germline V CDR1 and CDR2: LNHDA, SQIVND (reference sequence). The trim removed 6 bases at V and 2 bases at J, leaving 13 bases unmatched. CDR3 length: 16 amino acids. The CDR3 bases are TGTGCCAGTAGCAAAACCTTCCAGGGGGTAACCTACGAGCAGTACTTC. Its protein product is CASSKTFQGVTYEQYF.

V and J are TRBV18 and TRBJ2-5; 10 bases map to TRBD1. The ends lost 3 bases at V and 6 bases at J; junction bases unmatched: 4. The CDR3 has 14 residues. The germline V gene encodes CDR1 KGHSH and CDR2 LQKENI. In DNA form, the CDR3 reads TGTGCCAGCTCACCGGGACAGGGGACGAAGACCCAGTACTTC. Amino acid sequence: CASSPGQGTKTQYF.

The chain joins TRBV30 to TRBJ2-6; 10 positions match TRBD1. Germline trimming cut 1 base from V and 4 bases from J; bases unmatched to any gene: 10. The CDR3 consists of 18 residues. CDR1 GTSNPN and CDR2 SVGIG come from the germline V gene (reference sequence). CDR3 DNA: TGTGCCTGGAGTGACGGGGACAGGGGTTCGTACGGGGCCAACGTCCTGACTTTC. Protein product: CAWSDGDRGSYGANVLTF.

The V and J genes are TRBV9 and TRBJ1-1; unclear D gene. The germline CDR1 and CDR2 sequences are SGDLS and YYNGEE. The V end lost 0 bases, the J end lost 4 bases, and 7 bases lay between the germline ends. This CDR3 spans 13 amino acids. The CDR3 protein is CASSVANPTEAFF. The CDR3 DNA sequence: TGTGCCAGCAGCGTAGCTAACCCCACTGAAGCTTTCTTT.

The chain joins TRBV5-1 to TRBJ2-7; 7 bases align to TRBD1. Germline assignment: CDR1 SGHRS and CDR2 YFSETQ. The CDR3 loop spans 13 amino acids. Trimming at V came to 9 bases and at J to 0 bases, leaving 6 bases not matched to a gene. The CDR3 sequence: CATRQGHSYEQYF. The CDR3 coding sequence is TGCGCCACCCGACAGGGACACTCCTACGAGCAGTACTTC.

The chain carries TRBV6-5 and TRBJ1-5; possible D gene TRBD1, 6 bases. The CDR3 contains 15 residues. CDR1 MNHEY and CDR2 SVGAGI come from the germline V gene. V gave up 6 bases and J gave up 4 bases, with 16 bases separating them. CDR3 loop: CASRRGGAQNQPQHF. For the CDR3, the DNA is TGTGCCAGCAGGAGGGGGGGGGCGCAGAATCAGCCCCAGCATTTT.

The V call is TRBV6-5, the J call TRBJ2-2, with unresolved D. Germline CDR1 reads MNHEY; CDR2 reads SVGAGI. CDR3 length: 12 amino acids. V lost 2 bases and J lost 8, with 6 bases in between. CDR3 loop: CASSYMGGELFF. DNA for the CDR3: TGTGCCAGCAGTTACATGGGGGGGGAGCTGTTTTTT.

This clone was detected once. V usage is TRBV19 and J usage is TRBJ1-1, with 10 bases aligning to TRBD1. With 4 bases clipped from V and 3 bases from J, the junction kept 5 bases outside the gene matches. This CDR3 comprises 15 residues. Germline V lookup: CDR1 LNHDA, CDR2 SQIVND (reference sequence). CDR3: CASSTRQGAHTEAFF. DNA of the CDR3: TGTGCCAGTAGTACAAGACAGGGGGCTCACACTGAAGCTTTCTTT.

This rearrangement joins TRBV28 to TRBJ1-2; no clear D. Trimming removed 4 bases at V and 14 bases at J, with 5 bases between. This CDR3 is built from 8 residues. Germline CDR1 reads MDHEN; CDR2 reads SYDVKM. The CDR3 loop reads CASSSLTF. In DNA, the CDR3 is TGTGCCAGCAGTTCCTTAACCTTC.

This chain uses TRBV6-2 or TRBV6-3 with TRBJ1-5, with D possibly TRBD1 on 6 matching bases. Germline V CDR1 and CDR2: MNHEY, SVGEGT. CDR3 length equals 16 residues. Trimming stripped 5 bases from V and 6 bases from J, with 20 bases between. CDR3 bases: TGTGCCAGCAGTCCCCGGCAGGGGTTGTTGACTCAGCCCCAGCATTTT. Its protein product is CASSPRQGLLTQPQHF.

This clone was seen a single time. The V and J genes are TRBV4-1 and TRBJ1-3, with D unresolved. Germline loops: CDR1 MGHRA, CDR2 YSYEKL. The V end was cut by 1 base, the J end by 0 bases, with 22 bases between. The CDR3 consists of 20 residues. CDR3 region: CASSQASVGRTVSSGNTIYF. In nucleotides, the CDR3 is TGCGCCAGCAGCCAAGCGAGTGTCGGTCGGACGGTGAGCTCTGGAAACACCATATATTTT.

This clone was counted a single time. The CDR3 region is CASSGQFNEKLFF. The CDR3 DNA is TGTGCCAGTAGTGGACAGTTTAATGAAAAACTGTTTTTT. V gene TRBV19 combines with J gene TRBJ1-4; D possibly corresponds to TRBD1 (6 bases). Germline V CDR1 and CDR2: LNHDA, SQIVND (reference sequence). The CDR3 has 13 amino acids. V gave up 5 bases and J gave up 4 bases, with 8 bases separating them.

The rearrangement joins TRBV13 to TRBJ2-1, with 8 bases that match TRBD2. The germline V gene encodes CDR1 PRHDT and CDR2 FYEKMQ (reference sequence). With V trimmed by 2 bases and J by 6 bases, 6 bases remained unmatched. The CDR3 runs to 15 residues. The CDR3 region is CASSLKGLVSNEQFF. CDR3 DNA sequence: TGTGCCAGCAGCTTAAAGGGACTAGTAAGCAATGAGCAGTTCTTC.

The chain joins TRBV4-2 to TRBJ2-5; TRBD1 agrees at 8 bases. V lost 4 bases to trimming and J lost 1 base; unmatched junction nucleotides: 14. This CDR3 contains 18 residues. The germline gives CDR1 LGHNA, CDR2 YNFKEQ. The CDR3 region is CASSPKLGQGFFQETQYF. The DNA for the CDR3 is TGTGCCAGCAGCCCCAAGTTAGGACAGGGCTTCTTCCAAGAGACCCAGTACTTC.

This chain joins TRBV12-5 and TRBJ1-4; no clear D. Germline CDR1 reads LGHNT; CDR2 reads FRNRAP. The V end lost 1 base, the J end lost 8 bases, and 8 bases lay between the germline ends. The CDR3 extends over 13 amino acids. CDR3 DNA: TGTGCTAGTGGTTTGGCCCGGACGGAAAAACTGTTTTTT. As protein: CASGLARTEKLFF.

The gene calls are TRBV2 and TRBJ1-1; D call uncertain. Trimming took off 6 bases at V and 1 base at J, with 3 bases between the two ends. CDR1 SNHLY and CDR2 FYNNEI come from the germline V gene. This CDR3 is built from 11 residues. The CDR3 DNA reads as TGTGCCAGCAGGACGAACACTGAAGCTTTCTTT. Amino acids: CASRTNTEAFF.

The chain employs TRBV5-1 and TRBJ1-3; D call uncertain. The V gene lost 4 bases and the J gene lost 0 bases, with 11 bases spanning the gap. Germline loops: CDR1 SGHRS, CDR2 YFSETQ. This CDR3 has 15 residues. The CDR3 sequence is CASSVSPLSGNTIYF. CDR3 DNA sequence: TGCGCCAGCAGCGTTTCGCCGCTCTCTGGAAACACCATATATTTT. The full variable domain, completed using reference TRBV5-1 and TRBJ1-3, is KAGVTQTPRYLIKTRGQQVTLSCSPISGHRSVSWYQQTPGQGLQFLFEYFSETQRNKGNFPGRFSGRQFSNSRSEMNVSTLELGDSALYLCASSVSPLSGNTIYFGEGSWLTVV.

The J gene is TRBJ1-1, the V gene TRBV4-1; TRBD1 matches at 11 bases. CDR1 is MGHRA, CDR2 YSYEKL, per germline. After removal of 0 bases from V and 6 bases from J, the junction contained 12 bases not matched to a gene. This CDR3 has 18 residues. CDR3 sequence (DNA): TGCGCCAGCAGCCAAGAGGGAGGGGACAGGGGGTATTTGGCTGAAGCTTTCTTT. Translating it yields CASSQEGGDRGYLAEAFF.

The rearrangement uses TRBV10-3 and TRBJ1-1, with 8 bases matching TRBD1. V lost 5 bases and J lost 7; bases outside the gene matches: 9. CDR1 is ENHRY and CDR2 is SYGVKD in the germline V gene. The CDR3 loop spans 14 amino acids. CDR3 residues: CAISTTGGHGEAFF. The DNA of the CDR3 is TGTGCCATCAGTACCACAGGGGGGCACGGTGAAGCTTTCTTT.

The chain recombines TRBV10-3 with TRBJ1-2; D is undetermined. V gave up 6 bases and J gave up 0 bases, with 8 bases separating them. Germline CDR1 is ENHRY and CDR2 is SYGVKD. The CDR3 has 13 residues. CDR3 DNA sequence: TGTGCCATCAGCCCCGACCCTAACTATGGCTACACCTTC. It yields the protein CAISPDPNYGYTF.

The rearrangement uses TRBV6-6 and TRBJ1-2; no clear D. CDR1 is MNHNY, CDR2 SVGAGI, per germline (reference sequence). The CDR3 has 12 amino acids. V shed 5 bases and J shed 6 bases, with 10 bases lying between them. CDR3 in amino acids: CASSRTEDGYTF. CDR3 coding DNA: TGTGCCAGCAGTCGAACGGAGGATGGCTACACCTTC.

CDR3 sequence (DNA): TGTGCCACCAGCAGAGCCCCGACTAGCGGGAGGGCCAACGATGAGCAGTTCTTC. Translated, it gives CATSRAPTSGRANDEQFF. V usage is TRBV15 and J usage is TRBJ2-1; 14 positions agree with TRBD2. The CDR3 runs to 18 residues. The V and J ends lost 1 base and 8 bases, in that order; junction bases with no gene match: 10. The germline V gene encodes CDR1 LNHNV and CDR2 YYDKDF (reference sequence).

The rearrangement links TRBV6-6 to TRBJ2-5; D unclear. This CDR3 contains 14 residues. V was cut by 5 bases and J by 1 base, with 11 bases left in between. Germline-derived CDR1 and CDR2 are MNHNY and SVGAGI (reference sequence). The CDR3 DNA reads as TGTGCCAGCAGTCAACCTAGGGTCCAAGAGACCCAGTACTTC. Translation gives CASSQPRVQETQYF.

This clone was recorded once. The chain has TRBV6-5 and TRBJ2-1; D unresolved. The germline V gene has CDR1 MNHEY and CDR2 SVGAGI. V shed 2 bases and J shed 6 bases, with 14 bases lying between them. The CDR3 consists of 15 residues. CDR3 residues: CASSYRRPRGNEQFF. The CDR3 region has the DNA TGTGCCAGCAGTTACCGGCGACCCCGCGGCAATGAGCAGTTCTTC.

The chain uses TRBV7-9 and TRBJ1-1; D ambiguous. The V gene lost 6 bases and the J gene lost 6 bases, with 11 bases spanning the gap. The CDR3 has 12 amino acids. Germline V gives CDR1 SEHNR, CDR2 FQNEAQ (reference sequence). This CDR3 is CASSPQVAEAFF. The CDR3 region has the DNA TGTGCCAGCAGTCCCCAGGTGGCTGAAGCTTTCTTT.

The CDR3 nucleotides read TGTGCCACCAGCAGAGATGACAGGGTGGGGAACCATGAGCAGTTCTTC. Translated: CATSRDDRVGNHEQFF. The rearrangement links TRBV15 to TRBJ2-1; 7 positions agree with TRBD1. The CDR3 has 16 amino acids. J was trimmed by 8 bases and V by 0 bases; bases with no gene match: 10. CDR1 and CDR2 from the germline V gene are LNHNV and YYDKDF (reference sequence).

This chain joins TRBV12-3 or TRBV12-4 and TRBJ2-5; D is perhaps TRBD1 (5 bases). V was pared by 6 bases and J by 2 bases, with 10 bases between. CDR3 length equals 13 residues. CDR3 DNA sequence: TGTGCCAGCAGGAGGACACTACAAGAGACCCAGTACTTC. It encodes CASRRTLQETQYF.

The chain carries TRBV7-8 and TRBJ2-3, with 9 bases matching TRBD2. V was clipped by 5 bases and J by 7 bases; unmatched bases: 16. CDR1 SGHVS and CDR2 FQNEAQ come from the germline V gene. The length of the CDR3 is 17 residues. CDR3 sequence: CASSRILLREGLNTQYF. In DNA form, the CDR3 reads TGTGCCAGCAGCCGGATACTCTTGCGGGAGGGCCTTAATACGCAGTATTTT. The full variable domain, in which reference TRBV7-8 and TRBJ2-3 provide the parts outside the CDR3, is GAGVSQSPRYKVAKRGQDVALRCDPISGHVSLFWYQQALGQGPEFLTYFQNEAQLDKSGLPSDRFFAERPEGSVSTLKIQRTQQEDSAVYLCASSRILLREGLNTQYFGPGTRLTVL.

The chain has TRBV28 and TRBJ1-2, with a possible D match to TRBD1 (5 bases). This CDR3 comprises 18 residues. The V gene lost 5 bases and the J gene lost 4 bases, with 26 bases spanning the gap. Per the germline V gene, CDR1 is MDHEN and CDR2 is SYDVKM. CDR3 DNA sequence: TGTGCCAGCAGTCACCGTGGGGGGTTCGAGGCAGCCCTCTATGGCTACACCTTC. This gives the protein CASSHRGGFEAALYGYTF.